These T cell receptor beta chains were read from a single sample in a study of PD-1 blockade in classical Hodgkin lymphoma. Data came from immunoSEQ multiplex PCR; TCRdb stores just in-frame clones and leaves some out. Altogether fewer than 30,000 clones are present, around 82% being singletons, with the ten largest covering 11%. Here the sequenced sample was peripheral blood mononuclear cells (PBMCs), taken before the second cycle of nivolumab. The receptors originated from a human donor with classical Hodgkin lymphoma. CDR3s include the opening cysteine and the closing phenylalanine or tryptophan. A D gene is named only where the DNA matches it firmly. Clone size is not always given. Where it is, it says once, few, many or a class for expanded clones.

V: TRBV9; D: TRBD2; size: once; J: TRBJ2-3; CDR3: CASSGSGGTDTQYF; DNA: TGTGCCAGCTCGGGTAGCGGGGGGACAGATACGCAGTATTTT
V: TRBV5-8; D: -; size: -; J: TRBJ1-2; CDR3: CASSLAVTNYGYTF; DNA: TGTGCCAGCAGCTTGGCAGTTACTAACTATGGCTACACCTTC
V: TRBV9; D: -; size: -; J: TRBJ1-1; CDR3: CASSASGGKGTEAFF; DNA: TGTGCCAGCAGCGCCTCCGGGGGGAAGGGCACTGAAGCTTTCTTT
V: TRBV28; D: TRBD1; size: -; J: TRBJ2-7; CDR3: CASPESEEDRRWSHLGDEQYF; DNA: TGTGCCAGCCCGGAAAGCGAAGAGGACAGGAGGTGGTCCCACCTCGGCGACGAGCAGTACTTC
V: TRBV7-2; D: -; size: -; J: TRBJ1-1; CDR3: CASSLLGEGNTEAFF; DNA: TGTGCCAGCAGCTTATTAGGTGAAGGAAACACTGAAGCTTTCTTT
V: TRBV28; D: -; size: -; J: TRBJ1-3; CDR3: CASSLGQRGNTIYF; DNA: TGTGCCAGCAGTTTAGGACAGCGAGGAAACACCATATATTTT
V: TRBV1; D: -; size: once; J: TRBJ1-2; CDR3: CTSSQEGRADYHYGYTF; DNA: TGCACCAGCAGCCAAGAGGGGCGCGCGGATTATCACTATGGCTACACCTTC
V: TRBV5-4; D: -; size: -; J: TRBJ1-3; CDR3: CASSPDQTRSPGNTIYF; DNA: TGTGCCAGCAGCCCCGACCAGACCAGGTCACCAGGAAACACCATATATTTT
V: TRBV9; D: TRBD2; size: -; J: TRBJ2-7; CDR3: CASSPRTSSYEQYF; DNA: TGTGCCAGCAGCCCTAGGACTAGCTCCTACGAGCAGTACTTC
V: TRBV4-2; D: TRBD2; size: -; J: TRBJ2-2; CDR3: CASSPLMPSGATGELFF; DNA: TGTGCCAGCAGCCCTTTAATGCCTAGCGGGGCAACCGGGGAGCTGTTTTTT
V: TRBV4-1; D: TRBD2; size: -; J: TRBJ2-4; CDR3: CASSQDRVAGGNIQYF; DNA: TGCGCCAGCAGCCAAGATAGGGTAGCGGGGGGAAACATTCAGTACTTC
V: TRBV4-2; D: -; size: -; J: TRBJ2-6; CDR3: CASSRQDSGANVLTF; DNA: TGTGCCAGCAGCCGGCAGGACTCTGGGGCCAACGTCCTGACTTTC
V: TRBV28; D: -; size: -; J: TRBJ1-2; CDR3: CASSLSGVQSNYGYTF; DNA: TGTGCCAGCAGTTTATCTGGGGTACAGTCGAACTATGGCTACACCTTC
V: TRBV11-2; D: -; size: -; J: TRBJ2-5; CDR3: CASSLVSGAETQYF; DNA: TGTGCCAGCAGCTTAGTATCTGGGGCAGAGACCCAGTACTTC
V: TRBV6-1; D: -; size: few; J: TRBJ1-4; CDR3: CGGQGIEWWSEKLFF; DNA: TGTGGGGGGCAGGGGATTGAGTGGTGGAGTGAAAAACTGTTTTTT
V: TRBV30; D: TRBD1; size: medium-sized; J: TRBJ2-3; CDR3: CAWADRGSDTQYF; DNA: TGTGCCTGGGCGGACAGGGGATCAGATACGCAGTATTTT
V: TRBV5-1; D: -; size: -; J: TRBJ1-3; CDR3: CASSLQGGPGNTIYF; DNA: TGCGCCAGCAGCCTACAGGGTGGACCTGGAAACACCATATATTTT
V: TRBV7-9; D: TRBD2; size: -; J: TRBJ2-1; CDR3: CASSLVRGSSYNEQFF; DNA: TGTGCCAGCAGCTTAGTTCGCGGGAGCTCCTACAATGAGCAGTTCTTC
V: TRBV29-1; D: TRBD1; size: -; J: TRBJ1-1; CDR3: CSVESRDRGTEAFF; DNA: TGCAGCGTTGAGTCCCGGGACAGGGGGACTGAAGCTTTCTTT
V: TRBV6-6; D: TRBD1; size: -; J: TRBJ1-2; CDR3: CASRPAAGTGYGYTF; DNA: TGTGCCAGCAGGCCAGCCGCCGGGACAGGCTATGGCTACACCTTC
V: TRBV19; D: -; size: -; J: TRBJ2-1; CDR3: CASSTRDGYNEQFF; DNA: TGTGCCAGTAGTACCCGGGACGGATACAATGAGCAGTTCTTC
V: TRBV20-1; D: -; size: -; J: TRBJ2-7; CDR3: CSATGAYEQYF; DNA: TGCAGTGCTACAGGGGCCTACGAGCAGTACTTC
V: TRBV7-9; D: -; size: medium-sized; J: TRBJ2-2; CDR3: CASNTLGAGELFF; DNA: TGTGCCAGCAACACTTTGGGGGCCGGGGAGCTGTTTTTT
V: TRBV11-1; D: TRBD2; size: -; J: TRBJ2-7; CDR3: CASSTGGASYEQYF; DNA: TGTGCCAGCAGCACGGGGGGGGCCTCCTACGAGCAGTACTTC
V: TRBV7-9; D: TRBD1; size: -; J: TRBJ2-5; CDR3: CASSPGQGAKETQYF; DNA: TGTGCCAGCAGCCCAGGACAGGGGGCTAAAGAGACCCAGTACTTC
V: TRBV7-2; D: -; size: -; J: TRBJ1-1; CDR3: CASSPQGFPEAFF; DNA: TGTGCCAGCAGCCCGCAGGGGTTCCCTGAAGCTTTCTTT
V: TRBV7-6; D: TRBD1; size: -; J: TRBJ2-1; CDR3: CASSFRQGGDFREQFF; DNA: TGTGCCAGCAGCTTCCGACAGGGGGGGGATTTCAGGGAGCAGTTCTTC
V: TRBV7-9; D: -; size: -; J: TRBJ2-2; CDR3: CASSFLGAGNTGELFF; DNA: TGTGCCAGCAGCTTTCTCGGGGCGGGGAACACCGGGGAGCTGTTTTTT
V: TRBV5-5; D: -; size: -; J: TRBJ2-1; CDR3: CASSPGTRNEQFF; DNA: TGTGCCAGCAGCCCGGGTACTAGGAATGAGCAGTTCTTC
V: TRBV15; D: -; size: -; J: TRBJ1-2; CDR3: CATSRAGREAHGYTF; DNA: TGTGCCACCAGCAGAGCGGGACGGGAAGCCCATGGCTACACCTTC
V: TRBV5-1; D: -; size: -; J: TRBJ2-7; CDR3: CASSWSPRGREYEQYF; DNA: TGCGCCAGCAGCTGGTCCCCACGTGGAAGGGAATACGAGCAGTACTTC
V: TRBV29-1; D: TRBD1; size: once; J: TRBJ1-1; CDR3: CSVARQGTEAFF; DNA: TGCAGCGTTGCCCGACAGGGCACTGAAGCTTTCTTT
V: TRBV7-7; D: -; size: medium-sized; J: TRBJ1-4; CDR3: CASRKRGPWPLGEKLFF; DNA: TGTGCTAGCAGGAAAAGGGGTCCCTGGCCCTTAGGTGAAAAACTGTTTTTT
V: TRBV5-4; D: TRBD2; size: -; J: TRBJ2-2; CDR3: CASSRTSGGAGELFF; DNA: TGTGCCAGCAGCCGGACTAGCGGGGGGGCCGGGGAGCTGTTTTTT
V: TRBV28; D: TRBD2; size: -; J: TRBJ2-2; CDR3: CASSSIKHLGLAGRTGELFF; DNA: TGTGCCAGCAGTTCCATCAAACATCTTGGACTAGCGGGTCGCACCGGGGAGCTGTTTTTT
V: TRBV5-1; D: -; size: -; J: TRBJ2-7; CDR3: CASSLAAGSREQYF; DNA: TGCGCCAGCAGCTTGGCGGCAGGGTCTAGGGAGCAGTACTTC
V: TRBV4-1; D: TRBD2; size: -; J: TRBJ2-5; CDR3: CASSQEGTSGGRETQYF; DNA: TGCGCCAGCAGCCAAGAAGGGACTAGCGGGGGGAGGGAGACCCAGTACTTC
V: TRBV5-5; D: -; size: -; J: TRBJ1-1; CDR3: CASSLTGSEAFF; DNA: TGTGCCAGCAGCTTAACAGGGTCTGAAGCTTTCTTT
V: TRBV6-5; D: TRBD1; size: -; J: TRBJ2-5; CDR3: CASSSLTGEGETQYF; DNA: TGTGCCAGCAGTTCCCTGACAGGGGAAGGCGAGACCCAGTACTTC
V: TRBV19; D: -; size: once; J: TRBJ2-2; CDR3: CASSMFSGELFF; DNA: TGTGCCAGTAGTATGTTTTCCGGGGAGCTGTTTTTT
V: TRBV30; D: -; size: -; J: TRBJ2-5; CDR3: CAWSQAARETQYF; DNA: TGTGCCTGGAGTCAAGCCGCCCGGGAGACCCAGTACTTC
V: TRBV11-2; D: -; size: -; J: TRBJ1-6; CDR3: CASSLGNSPLHF; DNA: TGTGCCAGCAGCTTGGGTAATTCACCCCTCCACTTT
V: TRBV27; D: TRBD2; size: -; J: TRBJ2-1; CDR3: CASSPRLAGEQFF; DNA: TGTGCCAGCAGTCCCCGACTAGCGGGGGAACAGTTCTTC
V: TRBV4-1; D: TRBD1; size: -; J: TRBJ1-5; CDR3: CASSQGPLRQGANNQPQHF; DNA: TGCGCCAGCAGCCAAGGCCCCCTCCGACAGGGCGCGAACAATCAGCCCCAGCATTTT
V: TRBV4-1; D: -; size: -; J: TRBJ1-2; CDR3: CASSQEVSGGGLYGYTF; DNA: TGCGCCAGCAGCCAAGAAGTAAGCGGCGGGGGGCTCTATGGCTACACCTTC